Shown below are 14 T cell receptor beta chains from a single sample sequenced in a study of Ad26.COV2.S vaccination and SARS-CoV-2 variants. The treatment is: roughly 20 received Ad26.COV2.S at low or high dose, single or two shots; roughly 5 received placebo; per-sample allocation not given. The samples were gathered on day 63 after the first injection of vaccine or placebo. TCRdb keeps only in-frame clones here, not all; method: immunoSEQ multiplex PCR. The repertoire holds around 250,000 clones, around nine tenths seen once, with less than 3.5% in the top ten. The sample here was peripheral blood, taken in a trial of Ad26.COV2.S vaccine versus placebo. The source of these receptors is a person between 18 and 65 years old who received the Ad26.COV2.S COVID-19 vaccine or a placebo.

The V call is TRBV7-2, the J call TRBJ1-2; maybe TRBD1 (5 bases). The germline V gene has CDR1 SGHTA and CDR2 FQGNSA. The CDR3 length is 14 residues. V lost 1 base and J 5 bases, leaving 11 bases between the germline ends. The DNA for the CDR3 is TGTGCCAGCAGCTTAGAAGCGTGGGGGTATGGCTACACCTTC. Its protein product is CASSLEAWGYGYTF.

The rearrangement links TRBV30 to TRBJ2-1; 8 bases agree with TRBD1. Germline V gene data show CDR1 as GTSNPN and CDR2 as SVGIG (reference sequence). The CDR3 length is 15 residues. V was pared by 2 bases and J by 6 bases, with 9 bases of the junction left unmatched. The DNA of the CDR3 is TGTGCCTGGAGTAAGTGGGACAGGCCCCGCAATGAGCAGTTCTTC. Translated: CAWSKWDRPRNEQFF.

The rearrangement links TRBV4-1 to TRBJ1-1, with a weak D call TRBD1 (6 bases). There are 17 residues in the CDR3. Trimming pared 1 base from V and 1 base from J, leaving 16 bases between. CDR1 and CDR2 from the germline V gene are MGHRA and YSYEKL. CDR3 nucleotides: TGCGCCAGCAGCCAAGCCCTTTTGACAGGCGAGAACACTGAAGCTTTCTTT. Its translation is CASSQALLTGENTEAFF.

The chain recombines TRBV20-1 with TRBJ1-1, with unresolved D. Germline loops: CDR1 DFQATT, CDR2 SNEGSKA (reference sequence). Trimming stripped 5 bases from V and 9 bases from J, with 13 bases between. CDR3 length: 11 residues. CDR3 nucleotide sequence: TGCAGTGCTCTTCTTAGCCCGCAAGCTTTCTTT. It is translated as CSALLSPQAFF.

This chain uses TRBV4-3 with TRBJ2-7; D is uncertain. The V end was cut by 0 bases, the J end by 3 bases, with 9 bases between. The CDR3 spans 14 residues. Per germline, CDR1 LGHNA and CDR2 YSLEER. The CDR3 sequence is CASSQDQDSYEQYF. CDR3 DNA sequence: TGCGCCAGCAGCCAAGATCAGGATAGCTACGAGCAGTACTTC.

The genes are TRBV19 and TRBJ2-1; D is ambiguous. The CDR3 sequence is 14 residues long. Germline V lookup: CDR1 LNHDA, CDR2 SQIVND (reference sequence). V gave up 0 bases and J gave up 7 bases, with 10 bases separating them. CDR3 nucleotide sequence: TGTGCCAGTAGTATAGACGCCGGTAGGAATGAGCAGTTCTTC. It translates to CASSIDAGRNEQFF. Drawing the rest from reference TRBV19 and TRBJ2-1, the complete variable domain is DGGITQSPKYLFRKEGQNVTLSCEQNLNHDAMYWYRQDPGQGLRLIYYSQIVNDFQKGDIAEGYSVSREKKESFPLTVTSAQKNPTAFYLCASSIDAGRNEQFFGPGTRLTVL.

V and J are TRBV4-2 and TRBJ2-7, with 7 nucleotides matching TRBD2. Germline loops: CDR1 LGHNA, CDR2 YNFKEQ. The J segment lost 0 bases and the V segment lost 0 bases, leaving 8 bases of the junction unmatched. This CDR3 spans 17 amino acids. The CDR3 region is CASSQEGLGEGSYEQYF. The CDR3 region has the DNA TGTGCCAGCAGCCAAGAAGGGCTAGGGGAGGGCTCCTACGAGCAGTACTTC.

This chain joins TRBV21-1 and TRBJ1-3; TRBD1 was called by the table and not checked on the DNA. TRBV21-1 is an annotated pseudogene. The length of the CDR3 is 19 residues. The CDR3 spells CASSKGPLRQKEIGNTIYF. The CDR3 DNA reads as TGTGCCAGCAGCAAAGGGCCCCTGAGACAGAAAGAGATTGGAAACACCATATATTTT.

The J gene is TRBJ1-2, the V gene TRBV3-1 (or the pseudogene TRBV3-2), with D tentatively TRBD1 (6 bases). Germline assignment: CDR1 LGHDT and CDR2 YNNKEL (reference sequence). V lost 6 bases and J 4 bases, leaving 15 bases between the germline ends. The CDR3 is 14 amino acids. The CDR3 nucleotides read TGTGCCAGCAGAGCCGGACAGATCTTCTATGGCTACACCTTC. Its translation: CASRAGQIFYGYTF.

This sequence joins TRBV29-1 and TRBJ2-4; perhaps TRBD2 as D (6 bases). The V end lost 6 bases, the J end lost 3 bases, and 9 bases lay between the germline ends. The CDR3 runs 12 residues. CDR1 is SQVTM and CDR2 is ANQGSEA in the germline V gene. The DNA for the CDR3 is TGCAGCGTGGAGGGATTCAAAAACATTCAGTACTTC. Translated: CSVEGFKNIQYF.

The rearrangement links TRBV7-9 to TRBJ1-2; the match to TRBD1 covers 8 bases. The CDR3 is made up of 11 amino acids. Trimming took 11 bases from V and 8 from J; bases not matched to a gene: 7. The germline V gene encodes CDR1 SEHNR and CDR2 FQNEAQ (reference sequence). The CDR3 nucleotides read TGTGCCGGAGAACAGGGGGAGGGCTACACCTTC. Its protein is CAGEQGEGYTF.

The genes are TRBV7-9 and TRBJ1-1; D gene ambiguous. The CDR3 runs 13 residues. The germline V and J ends were trimmed by 5 bases and 1 base, with 8 bases remaining between them. Germline CDR1 reads SEHNR; CDR2 reads FQNEAQ (reference sequence). The CDR3 protein is CASSAYQNTEAFF. The CDR3 DNA is TGTGCCAGCAGCGCCTATCAGAACACTGAAGCTTTCTTT.

The chain links TRBV5-8 to TRBJ1-2, with 9 bases matching TRBD1. CDR1 and CDR2 (germline): SGHTS, YDEGEE. V lost 2 bases, J lost 4 bases, and 3 bases stayed unmatched. The CDR3 runs to 14 residues. CDR3 sequence: CASSFTGGVYGYTF. As DNA, the CDR3 is TGTGCCAGCAGCTTCACAGGGGGCGTCTATGGCTACACCTTC. Looking up the rest from reference TRBV5-8 and TRBJ1-2 gives the full variable domain: EAGVTQSPTHLIKTRGQQATLRCSPISGHTSVYWYQQALGLGLQFLLWYDEGEERNRGNFPPRFSGRQFPNYSSELNVNALELEDSALYLCASSFTGGVYGYTFGSGTRLTVV.

The chain carries TRBV3-1 (or the pseudogene TRBV3-2) and TRBJ2-7, with 8 bases fitting TRBD2. Germline V gene lookup returns CDR1 LGHDT and CDR2 YNNKEL (reference sequence). This CDR3 has 15 residues. The trim removed 2 bases at V and 2 bases at J, leaving 5 bases unmatched. The DNA of the CDR3 is TGTGCCAGCAGCCAAACTAGCGGAAAAACCTACGAGCAGTACTTC. Encoded protein: CASSQTSGKTYEQYF.